One and the same sample provided the 6 T cell receptor beta chains below, sequenced in a study of T cells in tuberculosis (dated by TCRdb to between 2017 and 2018). To prepare the library, the immunoSEQ multiplex PCR assay was applied. This immuneACCESS table, as held by TCRdb, lists in-frame sequences with V and J called but not all clones. Of the missing ones, under half trace to an unresolved V gene in checked studies; the others have no known cause. Across this sample there are more than 45,000 clones, with approximately 91% seen only once. Roughly 22% of the sample is taken by the ten largest. PBMC were thawed, rested overnight, stained with GMM-loaded CD1B tetramer, a Live/Dead dye and anti-CD3, and then sorted on a FACS Aria II. The CD1B tetramers were loaded with C32 glucose monomycolate that had been purified from Rhodococcus equi. The sequencing sample was made of CD1b-GMM tetramer-negative cells sorted from PBMCs. The sample's cell subset or site label, decoded: T cells not binding CD1B-GMM tetramer, sorted from same donor. The receptors were gathered from an adult woman with latent tuberculosis.

The chain recombines TRBV5-4 with TRBJ1-2; D unclear. Between the trimmed V and J ends, which lost 2 bases and 6 bases, there was a span of 11 bases. Germline-derived CDR1 and CDR2 are SGHNT and YYREEE (reference sequence). The CDR3 has 13 residues. This CDR3 reads CASSFPDMDGYTF. CDR3 coding DNA: TGTGCCAGCAGCTTCCCCGACATGGATGGCTACACCTTC.

V is TRBV19 and J is TRBJ2-2; no clear D. There are 14 residues in the CDR3. Germline CDR1 LNHDA, CDR2 SQIVND (reference sequence). V lost 6 bases and J lost 1, with 9 bases in between. This chain's CDR3 is CASRWAENTGELFF. The CDR3 DNA sequence: TGTGCCAGTAGGTGGGCAGAGAACACCGGGGAGCTGTTTTTT.

The chain has TRBV18 and TRBJ1-2; D is undetermined. The CDR3 spans 17 residues. Trimming stripped 1 base from V and 2 bases from J, with 17 bases between. Germline CDR1 and CDR2: KGHSH and LQKENI. CDR3 in DNA: TGTGCCAGCTCACCACTATGGTTCGGCGGGCGCAACTATGGCTACACCTTC. Translating it yields CASSPLWFGGRNYGYTF.

The chain joins TRBV2 to TRBJ2-2; D possibly corresponds to TRBD1 (6 bases). The CDR3 is 15 amino acids. CDR1 and CDR2 (germline): SNHLY, FYNNEI. V shed 10 bases and J shed 0 bases, with 15 bases lying between them. The CDR3 sequence is CATIRKGANTGELFF. The CDR3 coding sequence is TGTGCCACCATACGAAAGGGGGCGAACACCGGGGAGCTGTTTTTT.

This chain links TRBV5-4 with TRBJ2-6, with D uncertain. V dropped 6 bases and J dropped 2 bases, with 6 bases sitting between them. This CDR3 region has 13 residues. CDR1 SGHNT and CDR2 YYREEE come from the germline V gene (reference sequence). Written as DNA, the CDR3 is TGTGCCAGCATCCCTCCTGGGGCCAACGTCCTGACTTTC. This sequence encodes CASIPPGANVLTF.

The chain links TRBV29-1 to TRBJ2-7, with TRBD1 matching 7 bases. Germline V gene lookup returns CDR1 SQVTM and CDR2 ANQGSEA. The V gene end was trimmed by 3 bases and the J gene end by 3 bases; junction bases not matched to a gene: 8. This CDR3 comprises 14 residues. Here the CDR3 reads CSVEDRDRNYEQYF. Here the CDR3 DNA reads TGCAGCGTTGAGGACCGGGACAGAAACTACGAGCAGTACTTC.